These 19 T cell receptor beta chains originate from one sample sequenced in a study of cytomegalovirus exposure and HLA in healthy donors. Primers for the PCR totalled 60 Vbeta and 13 Jbeta. TCRdb's copy holds only in-frame clones and misses some; the assay was immunoSEQ multiplex PCR. The data show about 120,000 clones, around 77% seen once. What was sequenced was PBMCs. These receptors originate from a man aged 45-65 years in good health and CMV-seropositive.

The chain joins TRBV18 to TRBJ1-1; D may be TRBD1 (5 bases). CDR3 size: 13 residues. Germline values: CDR1 KGHSH, CDR2 LQKENI. The V gene lost 9 bases and the J gene lost 5 bases, with 16 bases spanning the gap. CDR3 in DNA: TGTGCCAGTCTCTTTGGGGAGGGGACTGAAGCTTTCTTT. It encodes CASLFGEGTEAFF.

The V call is TRBV7-9, the J call TRBJ2-5; 7 bases map to TRBD2. Gene TRBJ2-7 matches the end of the DNA better, so the J call may be wrong. The CDR3 covers 15 residues. CDR1 is SEHNR and CDR2 is FQNEAQ in the germline V gene (reference sequence). The CDR3 region has the DNA TGTGCCAGCAGCTTCCCTAGCGGCAAACCCTACGAGCAGTACTTC. Translating it yields CASSFPSGKPYEQYF.

In this sample, this clone turned up once. The V and J genes are TRBV13 and TRBJ2-3; perhaps TRBD2 as D (7 bases). CDR1 is PRHDT, CDR2 FYEKMQ, per germline (reference sequence). The CDR3 runs 16 residues. V was clipped by 5 bases and J by 2 bases, with 17 bases between them. DNA for the CDR3: TGTGCCAGCAGCCCCTTCGGAGGGGGGGCCACAGATACGCAGTATTTT. Encoded protein: CASSPFGGGATDTQYF.

This chain connects TRBV6-1 to TRBJ2-7, with TRBD1 matching 9 bases. The CDR3 loop spans 15 amino acids. Per the germline V gene, CDR1 is MNHNS and CDR2 is SASEGT. The junction had 3 bases not matched to a gene; V was cut back by 0 bases and J by 3 bases. CDR3 DNA sequence: TGTGCCAGCAGTGAAGCACACAGGGGGCTCTACGAGCAGTACTTC. Amino acids: CASSEAHRGLYEQYF.

This chain joins TRBV29-1 and TRBJ2-7; TRBD1 might be the D (6 bases). Germline V gives CDR1 SQVTM, CDR2 ANQGSEA. V dropped 4 bases and J dropped 2 bases, with 15 bases sitting between them. The CDR3 has 14 amino acids. CDR3 in amino acids: CSVGSYRDPYEQYF. CDR3 bases: TGCAGCGTTGGATCATACAGGGACCCCTACGAGCAGTACTTC.

The chain recombines TRBV11-3 with TRBJ2-5; TRBD2 matches at 7 bases. This CDR3 contains 13 residues. Per germline, CDR1 SGHNT and CDR2 YENEEA. J gave up 5 bases and V 3 bases, and 3 bases lay outside the gene matches. The CDR3 spells CASSLGEGETQYF. The CDR3, as DNA: TGTGCCAGCAGCTTGGGGGAGGGGGAGACCCAGTACTTC.

This chain links TRBV5-1 with TRBJ2-5, with TRBD2 matching over 14 bases. Trimming removed 3 bases from V and 4 bases from J; junction bases left unmatched: 2. This CDR3 comprises 15 residues. CDR1 is SGHRS, CDR2 YFSETQ, per germline. The CDR3: CASSWGLAGVETQYF. The CDR3 DNA sequence: TGCGCCAGCAGCTGGGGACTAGCGGGAGTAGAGACCCAGTACTTC.

The chain couples TRBV27 to TRBJ1-1; possibly TRBD1 for D (6 bases). This CDR3 has 15 residues. V gave up 8 bases and J gave up 5 bases, with 21 bases separating them. Looked up from germline, CDR1 is MNHEY and CDR2 is SMNVEV (reference sequence). The CDR3 loop is CASASRGAGGTEAFF. In DNA, the CDR3 is TGTGCCAGCGCGTCCAGGGGCGCAGGTGGAACTGAAGCTTTCTTT.

This clone showed up just a few times. J is TRBJ2-2 and V is TRBV6-1, with 8 bases that match TRBD1. After removal of 8 bases from V and 0 bases from J, the junction contained 5 bases not matched to a gene. Looked up from germline, CDR1 is MNHNS and CDR2 is SASEGT. This CDR3 comprises 15 residues. This chain's CDR3 is CASRPGQANTGELFF. The CDR3 DNA reads TGTGCCAGCCGCCCGGGACAGGCGAACACCGGGGAGCTGTTTTTT.

This chain joins TRBV7-2 and TRBJ1-1, with a weak D call TRBD1 (5 bases). V was cut by 5 bases and J by 2 bases, with 9 bases left in between. Looked up from germline, CDR1 is SGHTA and CDR2 is FQGNSA. The CDR3 loop spans 13 amino acids. CDR3 sequence: CASSTGHNTEAFF. CDR3 coding DNA: TGTGCCAGCAGCACAGGACACAACACTGAAGCTTTCTTT.

The V gene is TRBV28, the J gene TRBJ2-1; possibly TRBD1 for D (6 bases). Trimming shortened V by 5 bases and J by 7 bases, and 18 bases separated the two germline ends. This CDR3 region has 15 residues. CDR1 MDHEN and CDR2 SYDVKM come from the germline V gene. CDR3 sequence: CASSTSGAAKNEQFF. DNA of the CDR3: TGTGCCAGCAGTACATCAGGGGCTGCTAAGAATGAGCAGTTCTTC.

V and J are TRBV11-2 and TRBJ2-2; 7 bases are a match to TRBD2. V shed 8 bases and J 9 bases; nucleotides not matched to a gene: 9. The germline CDR1 and CDR2 sequences are SGHAT and FQNNGV. CDR3 size: 13 residues. The CDR3 loop is CASSLGGGRELFF. CDR3 DNA: TGTGCCAGCTCCTTGGGGGGAGGGAGGGAGCTGTTTTTT.

Turning to this clone: In the same sample, other DNA sequences code for this CDR3. This sequence joins TRBV28 and TRBJ2-7; the D is unclear. This CDR3 spans 12 amino acids. From germline, CDR1 is MDHEN and CDR2 SYDVKM. V lost 6 bases to trimming and J lost 3 bases, with 9 bases between them. CDR3: CASSPPGYEQYF. The CDR3 DNA follows: TGTGCCAGCAGCCCCCCGGGCTACGAGCAGTACTTC. The full variable domain, completed using reference TRBV28 and TRBJ2-7, is DVKVTQSSRYLVKRTGEKVFLECVQDMDHENMFWYRQDPGLGLRLIYFSYDVKMKEKGDIPEGYSVSREKKERFSLILESASTNQTSMYLCASSPPGYEQYFGPGTRLTVT.

With regard to this clone: A read error may account for a junction end that differs from germline. The gene calls are TRBV7-9 and TRBJ2-3, with TRBD1 matching over 9 bases. The CDR3 has 18 amino acids. CDR1 and CDR2 (germline): SEHNR, FQNEAQ (reference sequence). The CDR3 bases are TGTTCCAGCAGCTTACCCTCCGGAGGGGACAGGGAGCCAGATACGCAGTATTTT. Protein sequence: CSSSLPSGGDREPDTQYF. Using reference TRBV7-9 and TRBJ2-3 for the parts outside the CDR3, the full variable domain is DTGVSQNPRHKITKRGQNVTFRCDPISEHNRLYWYRQTLGQGPEFLTYFQNEAQLEKSRLLSDRFSAERPKGSFSTLEIQRTEQGDSAMYLCSSSLPSGGDREPDTQYFGPGTRLTVL.

The V gene is TRBV15, the J gene TRBJ1-5, with D maybe TRBD1 (6 bases). The CDR3 consists of 17 residues. Germline V gene sequence: CDR1 LNHNV, CDR2 YYDKDF (reference sequence). The V and J ends lost 5 bases and 5 bases respectively, with 22 bases between them. The chain's CDR3 is CATSGGRVTGVYQPQHF. The CDR3 DNA sequence: TGTGCCACCAGCGGAGGGAGAGTGACAGGAGTTTATCAGCCCCAGCATTTT.

J is TRBJ2-1 and V is TRBV9, with 7 positions matching TRBD2. There are 15 residues in the CDR3. The V gene's germline CDR1 is SGDLS and CDR2 YYNGEE. With V trimmed by 1 base and J by 6 bases, 7 bases remained unmatched. As DNA, the CDR3 is TGTGCCAGCAGCGTAACGAGCGGGAAGACCAATGAGCAGTTCTTC. Translating it yields CASSVTSGKTNEQFF.

The chain recombines TRBV15 with TRBJ2-7; TRBD1 agrees at 7 bases. After removal of 0 bases from V and 3 bases from J, the junction contained 8 bases not matched to a gene. This CDR3 has 16 residues. The V gene's germline CDR1 is LNHNV and CDR2 YYDKDF (reference sequence). As DNA, the CDR3 is TGTGCCACCAGCAGAGATCTGGGACAGACTGGCTACGAGCAGTACTTC. This gives the protein CATSRDLGQTGYEQYF.

This chain joins TRBV28 and TRBJ2-7; 8 positions match TRBD2. This CDR3 region has 15 residues. Germline CDR1 and CDR2: MDHEN and SYDVKM. V gave up 4 bases and J gave up 0 bases; unmatched junction bases: 5. The chain's CDR3 is CASSSLAGLSYEQYF. CDR3 in DNA: TGTGCCAGCAGTTCGCTAGCGGGCCTCTCCTACGAGCAGTACTTC.

The chain employs TRBV6-4 and TRBJ1-2; 9 nucleotides agree with TRBD1. CDR1 and CDR2 from the germline V gene are MRHNA and SNTAGT. This CDR3 is built from 15 residues. Unmatched junction bases numbered 14, after V lost 8 bases and J lost 7 bases. CDR3 sequence: CASRYTGGVLSGYTF. The CDR3, as DNA: TGTGCCAGCCGTTATACAGGGGGCGTTCTCTCTGGCTACACCTTC.